Listed below are T cell receptor beta chains from one sample, sequenced in a study of T cell repertoires in cytomegalovirus infection. TCRdb itself ran the reads through MiXCR, one entry per CDR3 protein. The sample carries roughly 150,000 distinct CDR3 sequences, about a quarter recorded once. Sequences were obtained from PBMCs. The receptors were gathered from a human donor in good health (CMV status not recorded). Some clones in this sample may be carry-over from other donors' samples. Both conserved end residues are part of each CDR3. D genes are given only for firm matches. Only some rows state a clone size, as once, few, many or a class for expanded clones.

v_call,clone_size,d_call,j_call,cdr3_aa,cdr3_nt
TRBV24-1,few,.,TRBJ2-7,CATSSTGSLSYEQYF,TGTGCCACCAGTTCTACAGGGTCCCTCTCCTACGAGCAGTACTTC
TRBV7-9,.,TRBD1,TRBJ2-5,CASSLGDSLQETQYF,TGTGCCAGCAGCCTGGGGGACAGCCTCCAAGAGACCCAGTACTTC
TRBV19,few,.,TRBJ2-2,CASTNPNTGELFF,TGTGCCAGTACTAATCCGAACACCGGGGAGCTGTTTTTT
TRBV5-6,few,.,TRBJ1-1,CASSLRGMNTEAFF,TGTGCCAGCAGCTTGCGGGGTATGAACACTGAAGCTTTCTTT
TRBV7-2,many,TRBD2,TRBJ2-7,CASSPQRGDRYEQYF,TGTGCCAGCAGCCCACAGCGGGGGGATCGATACGAGCAGTACTTC
TRBV4-1,.,.,TRBJ2-1,CASSQDRGSGNEQFF,TGCGCCAGCAGCCAAGATAGAGGTAGCGGCAATGAGCAGTTCTTC
TRBV29-1,once,TRBD1,TRBJ1-1,CSGRYRGRTEAFF,TGCAGCGGGAGATACAGGGGCCGTACTGAAGCTTTCTTT
TRBV2,many,.,TRBJ1-6,CASSDKTGAGSPLHF,TGTGCCAGCAGTGACAAGACTGGCGCCGGTTCACCCCTCCACTTT
TRBV29-1,.,.,TRBJ1-1,CSVQPGLNTEAFF,TGCAGCGTTCAGCCAGGCTTGAACACTGAAGCTTTCTTT
TRBV7-6,many,.,TRBJ2-1,CASSPGTVGWNEQFF,TGTGCCAGCAGCCCGGGGACTGTTGGGTGGAATGAGCAGTTCTTC
TRBV4-1,.,.,TRBJ2-7,CASSEDSAYEQYF,TGCGCCAGCAGTGAGGACAGTGCCTACGAGCAGTACTTC
TRBV20-1,few,.,TRBJ2-7,CSASTPMGEQYF,TGCAGTGCTTCTACACCTATGGGCGAGCAGTACTTC
TRBV12-3/TRBV12-4,.,TRBD2,TRBJ2-3,CASSLRGLGTDTQYF,TGTGCCAGCAGTTTAAGGGGACTAGGCACAGATACGCAGTATTTT
TRBV19,.,.,TRBJ2-7,CASSAGHSYEQYF,TGTGCCAGTAGTGCAGGACATTCCTACGAGCAGTACTTC
TRBV14,.,.,TRBJ1-6,CASSQDNRVGSPLHF,TGTGCCAGCAGCCAAGACAACAGGGTTGGCTCACCCCTCCACTTT
TRBV2,.,TRBD2,TRBJ2-3,CASRIDLAGYTDTQYF,TGTGCCAGCAGGATCGACCTAGCGGGGTACACAGATACGCAGTATTTT
TRBV6-5,many,TRBD1,TRBJ1-4,CASSYSGTANEKLFF,TGTGCCAGCAGTTACTCAGGGACAGCTAATGAAAAACTGTTTTTT
TRBV30,many,.,TRBJ2-1,CAWRTGTAMFF,TGTGCCTGGAGGACCGGGACGGCGATGTTCTTC
TRBV10-3,.,TRBD1,TRBJ2-7,CAILGTGGTERYF,TGTGCCATACTCGGGACAGGGGGGACCGAGCGGTACTTC
TRBV7-2,many,TRBD2,TRBJ2-7,CASSSKNLASGSREQYF,TGTGCCAGCAGCTCTAAAAATCTGGCTAGCGGGAGTCGGGAGCAGTACTTC
TRBV19,once,TRBD2,TRBJ2-1,CDSTNPGGGDNEQFF,TGTGACAGTACCAACCCCGGGGGGGGTGACAATGAGCAGTTCTTC
TRBV20-1,few,.,TRBJ1-5,CSATTSTVNQPQHF,TGCAGTGCTACCACCTCGACAGTAAATCAGCCCCAGCATTTT
TRBV28,.,TRBD2,TRBJ2-3,CASSTGTSGSTDTQYF,TGTGCCAGCAGTACCGGGACTAGCGGGAGCACAGATACGCAGTATTTT
TRBV27,many,.,TRBJ2-4,CASSPSRGTKNIQYF,TGTGCCAGCAGTCCCTCACGGGGGACCAAAAACATTCAGTACTTC
TRBV15,few,TRBD1,TRBJ2-4,CATSRVGDSKNIQYF,TGTGCCACCAGCAGAGTGGGGGACAGCAAAAACATTCAGTACTTC
TRBV28,many,TRBD1,TRBJ2-1,CASSRGDRGLKEQFF,TGTGCCAGCAGTAGGGGGGACAGGGGGCTGAAGGAGCAGTTCTTC
TRBV7-2,many,TRBD1,TRBJ1-5,CASSRNRDREFHLYQPQHF,TGTGCCAGCAGCCGCAACCGGGACAGGGAATTCCACCTTTATCAGCCCCAGCATTTT
TRBV27,few,TRBD2,TRBJ2-3,CASGSTSASTDTQYF,TGTGCCAGCGGCTCGACTAGCGCCAGCACAGATACGCAGTATTTT
TRBV28,.,.,TRBJ1-3,CASRFHSGNTIYF,TGTGCCAGCCGTTTTCACTCTGGAAACACCATATATTTT
TRBV28,few,.,TRBJ1-5,CASSLRGVSNQPQHF,TGTGCCAGCAGTTTACGGGGAGTTAGCAATCAGCCCCAGCATTTT
TRBV7-6,many,.,TRBJ1-3,CASSQRRFGSGNTIYF,TGTGCCAGCAGCCAAAGGCGGTTTGGGTCTGGAAACACCATATATTTT
TRBV7-3,few,TRBD1,TRBJ2-1,CASSLSWTGKDDEQFF,TGTGCCAGCAGCTTGAGCTGGACAGGGAAGGACGATGAGCAGTTCTTC
TRBV7-2,many,TRBD2,TRBJ2-3,CASSLTSGMASADTQYF,TGTGCCAGCAGCTTAACTAGCGGGATGGCTTCGGCAGATACGCAGTATTTT
TRBV28,.,.,TRBJ1-5,CASRNPQGPLSPQHF,TGTGCCAGCAGAAATCCCCAGGGACCCCTGTCGCCCCAGCATTTT
TRBV15,.,TRBD1,TRBJ2-5,CATRTQGIQGTQYF,TGTGCCACCAGAACACAGGGGATTCAGGGGACCCAGTACTTC
TRBV7-9,many,.,TRBJ2-1,CASSSQLGLSYNEQFF,TGTGCCAGCAGCTCTCAGTTGGGCCTCAGCTACAATGAGCAGTTCTTC
TRBV28,few,TRBD1,TRBJ2-7,CASSPPGTGSHEQYF,TGTGCCAGCAGTCCCCCCGGGACAGGGAGCCACGAGCAGTACTTC
TRBV29-1,few,.,TRBJ1-1,CSVDVGQTTEAFF,TGCAGCGTTGACGTTGGACAAACCACTGAAGCTTTCTTT
TRBV7-3,many,.,TRBJ2-1,CASSLEGNTVSREQFF,TGTGCCAGCAGCTTAGAGGGGAACACCGTATCCAGAGAGCAGTTCTTC
TRBV7-9,many,.,TRBJ1-1,CASIQDKNTEAFF,TGTGCCAGCATTCAGGACAAGAACACTGAAGCTTTCTTT
TRBV28,few,TRBD2,TRBJ2-2,CASSPPTSGRNTGELFF,TGTGCCAGCAGTCCCCCGACTAGCGGGAGGAACACCGGGGAGCTGTTTTTT
TRBV7-8,.,.,TRBJ2-5,CASSPPPGTQETQYF,TGTGCCAGCAGCCCCCCCCCGGGAACTCAAGAGACCCAGTACTTC
TRBV28,.,.,TRBJ2-1,CASSLLEGNEQFF,TGTGCCAGCAGTTTATTGGAGGGCAATGAGCAGTTCTTC
TRBV12-3/TRBV12-4,few,TRBD2,TRBJ2-1,CASSPSGGENEQFF,TGTGCCAGCAGTCCTAGCGGGGGGGAAAATGAGCAGTTCTTC
TRBV19,.,.,TRBJ2-1,CATRQASYNEQFF,TGTGCCACCAGACAGGCCTCCTACAATGAGCAGTTCTTC
TRBV7-9,.,.,TRBJ2-5,CASSFLTEERTQYF,TGTGCCAGCAGCTTCTTGACAGAGGAAAGGACCCAGTACTTC
TRBV28,few,TRBD2,TRBJ2-7,CASSTSGGTHYEQYF,TGTGCCAGCAGCACCAGCGGGGGGACACACTACGAGCAGTACTTC
TRBV7-2,.,.,TRBJ2-7,CASSWRPGPAGEQYF,TGTGCCAGCAGCTGGAGGCCGGGACCTGCGGGCGAGCAGTACTTC
TRBV19,.,.,TRBJ2-7,CASSIDGLSNEQYF,TGTGCCAGTAGTATAGATGGGCTAAGCAACGAGCAGTACTTC
TRBV27,many,.,TRBJ1-2,CASSLSGSAYGYTF,TGTGCCAGCAGTTTGTCAGGGTCTGCCTATGGCTACACCTTC
TRBV14,.,TRBD1,TRBJ2-3,CASSPDRVTDTQYF,TGTGCCAGCAGCCCCGACAGGGTCACAGATACGCAGTATTTT
TRBV27,.,.,TRBJ1-4,CASSTRPATNEKLFF,TGTGCCAGCAGTACACGGCCAGCAACTAATGAAAAACTGTTTTTT
TRBV28,.,.,TRBJ2-2,CASSLVGADTGELFF,TGTGCCAGCAGTTTGGTGGGGGCGGACACCGGGGAGCTGTTTTTT